A selection of T cell receptor beta chains follows, all from one sample in a study of cytomegalovirus exposure and HLA in healthy donors. The assay was immunoSEQ multiplex PCR, and TCRdb's table has in-frame clones only and misses some. Altogether more than 150,000 clones are present, roughly 79% being singletons, with the ten largest covering 1.5% to 1.9%. The specimen was PBMCs. The receptors were sampled from a middle-aged man in good health and CMV-seronegative. The CDR3 runs from the conserved cysteine through the conserved F or W. D genes are given only for firm matches. Rows give clone size only sometimes, using once, few, many, or a class for an expanded clone.

CAWSVQGPGYTF	TGTGCCTGGAGTGTACAGGGGCCCGGCTACACCTTC	TRBV30	TRBJ1-2	TRBD1	-
CASSPRASGDYNEQFF	TGCGCCAGCAGCCCCCGGGCTAGCGGGGATTACAATGAGCAGTTCTTC	TRBV5-1	TRBJ2-1	TRBD2	-
CAWNPDRWGTEAFF	TGTGCCTGGAACCCGGACAGGTGGGGGACTGAAGCTTTCTTT	TRBV30	TRBJ1-1	TRBD1	few
CASGGFGNEQFF	TGTGCCAGTGGAGGGTTCGGCAATGAGCAGTTCTTC	TRBV7-7	TRBJ2-1	-	-
CASSFTGTGFTDTQYF	TGTGCCAGCAGTTTCACCGGGACAGGGTTCACAGATACGCAGTATTTT	TRBV28	TRBJ2-3	TRBD1	once
CSVVGLKLREQFF	TGCAGCGTTGTTGGTCTTAAGCTCCGTGAGCAGTTCTTC	TRBV29-1	TRBJ2-1	-	few
CASRTSGRRVTDTQYF	TGTGCCAGCAGAACTAGCGGGAGACGTGTCACAGATACGCAGTATTTT	TRBV28	TRBJ2-3	TRBD2	-
CSVQVGLFIEQYF	TGCAGCGTTCAAGTGGGACTTTTTATCGAGCAGTACTTC	TRBV29-1	TRBJ2-7	-	-
CASSLEGQGTEAFF	TGTGCCAGCAGCTTAGAGGGACAGGGTACTGAAGCTTTCTTT	TRBV13	TRBJ1-1	TRBD1	-
CASSLVGVSGNTIYF	TGTGCCAGCAGCTTAGTCGGGGTCTCTGGAAACACCATATATTTT	TRBV7-9	TRBJ1-3	-	-
CSGWTGTGDGYEQYF	TGCAGCGGATGGACAGGGACCGGGGATGGGTACGAGCAGTACTTC	TRBV29-1	TRBJ2-7	TRBD1	-
CASQWDTGLYNEQFF	TGTGCCAGCCAGTGGGATACAGGGCTCTACAATGAGCAGTTCTTC	TRBV5-4	TRBJ2-1	-	-
CASSLEGTPGETQYF	TGTGCCAGCAGCTTGGAGGGGACTCCCGGAGAGACCCAGTACTTC	TRBV5-5	TRBJ2-5	-	few
CASSYQTAGTGELFF	TGTGCCAGTAGTTATCAGACAGCGGGCACCGGGGAGCTGTTTTTT	TRBV19	TRBJ2-2	-	-
CASSGGLAGGPREQFF	TGTGCCAGTAGTGGGGGACTAGCGGGAGGGCCCCGTGAGCAGTTCTTC	TRBV19	TRBJ2-1	TRBD2	-
CSSSLDRVFLNYGYTF	TGTTCCAGCAGCTTAGACAGGGTCTTCTTAAACTATGGCTACACCTTC	TRBV7-9	TRBJ1-2	TRBD1	-